The 29 T cell receptor beta chains listed next were all sequenced from one sample in a study of blood T cells in healthy people across ages. PCR was performed a second time for about 6 to 12 cycles using a sample-barcoded 5' primer and a J-beta primer mix. TCRdb reprocessed the 5' RACE reads via MiXCR and lists one record per CDR3 protein. This table has around 1.5 million distinct CDR3 sequences, roughly 40% appearing once. The material sequenced was blood. These receptors all come from a woman younger than 30 in good health.

DNA of the CDR3: TGTGCCAGCAGTTATACCAGGGCTGTCGGCACTGAAGCTTTCTTT. Translating gives CASSYTRAVGTEAFF. The J gene is TRBJ1-1, the V gene TRBV27, with D perhaps TRBD1 (5 bases). Germline CDR1 and CDR2: MNHEY and SMNVEV (reference sequence). This CDR3 contains 15 residues. With 4 bases removed from V and 4 bases from J, the gap between germline ends came to 16 bases.

Only a few counts were recorded for this clonotype. V usage is TRBV30 and J usage is TRBJ1-6; no firm D call. Per germline, CDR1 GTSNPN and CDR2 SVGIG (reference sequence). With 3 bases removed from V and 10 bases from J, the gap between germline ends came to 10 bases. The CDR3 loop spans 12 amino acids. In nucleotides, the CDR3 is TGTGCCTGGAGAACCGGTGGCTCACCCCTCCACTTT. As protein: CAWRTGGSPLHF.

The rearrangement uses TRBV10-3 and TRBJ2-1; D is possibly TRBD1 (6 bases). The CDR3 extends over 16 amino acids. V was shortened by 4 bases and J by 0 bases, with 13 bases between the two germline ends. The germline V gene has CDR1 ENHRY and CDR2 SYGVKD. CDR3 loop: CAISGGQGRSYNEQFF. CDR3 sequence (DNA): TGTGCCATCAGTGGAGGGCAGGGGCGCTCCTACAATGAGCAGTTCTTC.

The sample holds a few counts of this clonotype. V gene TRBV6-6 combines with J gene TRBJ1-1, with D tentatively TRBD1 (6 bases). V lost 6 bases, J lost 7 bases, and 15 bases lay in between. Germline V gene sequence: CDR1 MNHNY, CDR2 SVGAGI (reference sequence). This CDR3 contains 13 residues. The CDR3 bases are TGTGCCAGCAGGACGACACAAGGGGGTGAAGCTTTCTTT. It encodes CASRTTQGGEAFF.

The chain is built from TRBV29-1 and TRBJ1-1; 11 positions agree with TRBD1. Germline lookup yields CDR1 SQVTM and CDR2 ANQGSEA. V shed 7 bases, J shed 1 base, and the junction held 5 bases outside the gene matches. This CDR3 comprises 14 residues. The CDR3 is CSATGQGGNTEAFF. The CDR3 nucleotides read TGCAGCGCTACGGGACAGGGGGGGAACACTGAAGCTTTCTTT.

A few counts support this clonotype. This rearrangement joins TRBV28 to TRBJ1-2; 8 bases align to TRBD1. Germline V gene sequence: CDR1 MDHEN, CDR2 SYDVKM. J lost 7 bases, V lost 7 bases, and 5 bases had no gene match. The CDR3 length is 12 residues. CDR3 sequence reads: CASKQGGGGYTF. CDR3 nucleotide sequence: TGTGCCAGCAAACAGGGGGGAGGTGGCTACACCTTC.

This chain links TRBV6-5 with TRBJ1-6; no firm D call. Germline values: CDR1 MNHEY, CDR2 SVGAGI. The CDR3 runs 12 residues. The V end was cut by 6 bases, the J end by 14 bases, with 14 bases between. CDR3 sequence (DNA): TGTGCCAGCAGGCTTGGAAACTCATCCCTCCACTTT. Amino acids: CASRLGNSSLHF.

V is TRBV6-6 and J is TRBJ2-3; D could derive from TRBD1 or TRBD2 (6 bases each). Per germline, CDR1 MNHNY and CDR2 SVGAGI (reference sequence). This CDR3 has 15 residues. Trimming left V 2 bases short and J 6 bases short, with 15 bases between. CDR3 nucleotides: TGTGCCAGCAGTTACCCCGGAGGGGGGAGTGATACGCAGTATTTT. It specifies CASSYPGGGSDTQYF.

V is TRBV5-1 and J is TRBJ1-1; 7 nucleotides align to TRBD1. Germline V CDR1 and CDR2: SGHRS, YFSETQ. With 3 bases clipped from V and 4 bases from J, the junction kept 6 bases outside the gene matches. This CDR3 contains 14 residues. This chain's CDR3 is CASSWGAGGTEAFF. CDR3 nucleotide sequence: TGCGCCAGCAGCTGGGGGGCAGGGGGCACTGAAGCTTTCTTT.

This clonotype was picked up a small number of times. The rearrangement joins TRBV20-1 to TRBJ2-1; tentative D call: TRBD2 (5 bases). This CDR3 is 14 amino acids long. V was shortened by 5 bases and J by 3 bases, with 14 bases between the two germline ends. Germline assignment: CDR1 DFQATT and CDR2 SNEGSKA (reference sequence). CDR3 sequence reads: CSAGLSSGYNEQFF. The CDR3 region has the DNA TGCAGTGCTGGTTTGTCGAGCGGCTACAATGAGCAGTTCTTC.

There are a few counts of this clonotype. CDR3 in amino acids: CSAINRVWADTQYF. Written as DNA, the CDR3 is TGCAGTGCCATAAACAGGGTTTGGGCAGATACGCAGTATTTT. The chain couples TRBV20-1 to TRBJ2-3, with D tentatively TRBD1 (6 bases). The germline V gene encodes CDR1 DFQATT and CDR2 SNEGSKA (reference sequence). V lost 6 bases, J lost 4 bases, and 17 bases lay in between. This CDR3 comprises 14 residues.

The rearrangement joins TRBV4-1 to TRBJ2-2; 8 bases are a match to TRBD1. V dropped 0 bases and J dropped 6; count of bases not matched to a gene: 6. CDR1 is MGHRA, CDR2 YSYEKL, per germline. The CDR3 has 16 residues. In nucleotides, the CDR3 is TGCGCCAGCAGCCAAGATCGAAGGACAGGGTCCGGGGAGCTGTTTTTT. This encodes CASSQDRRTGSGELFF.

This clonotype turned up a few times. The rearrangement links TRBV3-1 to TRBJ2-4, with D possibly TRBD1 on 6 matching bases. The tail of the sequence fits TRBJ2-5 better, so the J call may be wrong. Germline V gene sequence: CDR1 LGHDT, CDR2 YNNKEL (reference sequence). The CDR3 covers 15 residues. The CDR3 DNA reads as TGTGCCAGCAGCCGAGACCTGGACAGACTAGAGACCCAGTACTTC. As protein: CASSRDLDRLETQYF.

This chain connects TRBV20-1 to TRBJ1-6, with D tentatively TRBD1 (6 bases). The germline gives CDR1 DFQATT, CDR2 SNEGSKA (reference sequence). The CDR3 totals 14 residues. V shed 6 bases and J shed 7 bases, with 16 bases lying between them. The CDR3 DNA is TGCAGTGCCCTCTTCGGAACAGGGAATTCACCCCTCCACTTT. Protein sequence: CSALFGTGNSPLHF.

This chain connects TRBV29-1 to TRBJ2-3; 7 bases are shared with TRBD2. The ends lost 7 bases at V and 1 base at J; junction bases unmatched: 8. This CDR3 region has 14 residues. CDR1 and CDR2 (germline): SQVTM, ANQGSEA. CDR3 protein: CSANVLAGTDTQYF. The CDR3 DNA reads as TGCAGCGCCAACGTCCTAGCGGGCACAGATACGCAGTATTTT.

The chain employs TRBV20-1 and TRBJ2-7; D might be TRBD1 or TRBD2, each matching 5 bases. This CDR3 comprises 16 residues. CDR1 is DFQATT, CDR2 SNEGSKA, per germline (reference sequence). Trimming stripped 0 bases from V and 3 bases from J, with 18 bases between. The CDR3 is CSARDSVRQTIYEQYF. The CDR3 DNA reads as TGCAGTGCTAGAGATAGCGTACGACAGACTATCTACGAGCAGTACTTC.

This clonotype was detected many times. This sequence joins TRBV6-6 and TRBJ2-1; D is tentatively TRBD1 or TRBD2 (5 bases each). CDR1 is MNHNY and CDR2 is SVGAGI in the germline V gene (reference sequence). The V end was cut by 4 bases, the J end by 8 bases, with 9 bases between. The CDR3 sequence is 12 residues long. The CDR3 reads CASSFGTDEQFF. Here the CDR3 DNA reads TGTGCCAGCAGTTTCGGGACGGATGAGCAGTTCTTC.

The chain links TRBV28 to TRBJ1-4; maybe TRBD1 (6 bases). The V gene lost 7 bases and the J gene lost 3 bases, with 15 bases spanning the gap. CDR1 MDHEN and CDR2 SYDVKM come from the germline V gene. The CDR3 sequence is 15 residues long. For the CDR3, the DNA is TGTGCCAGCACCGATGGGGGGGCTGCTAATGAAAAACTGTTTTTT. This encodes CASTDGGAANEKLFF.

The gene calls are TRBV5-1 and TRBJ1-1; perhaps TRBD1 as D (6 bases). Germline CDR1 and CDR2: SGHRS and YFSETQ. The CDR3 covers 14 residues. The ends were cut back, 0 bases at V and 5 bases at J, with 11 bases in the middle. The CDR3 coding sequence is TGCGCCAGCAGCTTGGCCGAGGGGGGTACTGAAGCTTTCTTT. Translated, it gives CASSLAEGGTEAFF.

The chain recombines TRBV7-9 with TRBJ1-2, with D tentatively TRBD1 (6 bases). The CDR3 has 13 residues. Germline V gene data show CDR1 as SEHNR and CDR2 as FQNEAQ (reference sequence). Trimming stripped 1 base from V and 8 bases from J, with 11 bases between. Written as DNA, the CDR3 is TGTGCCAGCAGCTTAGGCAGGGACAACGGCTACACCTTC. This encodes CASSLGRDNGYTF. Using reference TRBV7-9 and TRBJ1-2 for the parts outside the CDR3, the full variable domain is DTGVSQNPRHKITKRGQNVTFRCDPISEHNRLYWYRQTLGQGPEFLTYFQNEAQLEKSRLLSDRFSAERPKGSFSTLEIQRTEQGDSAMYLCASSLGRDNGYTFGSGTRLTVV.

This chain uses TRBV5-6 with TRBJ2-1; the match to TRBD2 covers 11 bases. Germline V gene data show CDR1 as SGHDT and CDR2 as YYEEEE. Germline trimming cut 4 bases from V and 6 bases from J; bases unmatched to any gene: 12. The CDR3 extends over 17 amino acids. Here the CDR3 DNA reads TGTGCCAGCAGCGCCCTAGCGGGGGGCAATTGGGGCAATGAGCAGTTCTTC. It yields the protein CASSALAGGNWGNEQFF.

The rearrangement uses TRBV19 and TRBJ1-1; D call uncertain. Trimming left V 2 bases short and J 2 bases short, with 18 bases between. Germline V CDR1 and CDR2: LNHDA, SQIVND (reference sequence). The CDR3 length is 17 residues. CDR3 residues: CASSITPPTTTNTEAFF. CDR3 DNA sequence: TGTGCCAGTAGTATAACCCCCCCGACAACTACCAACACTGAAGCTTTCTTT.

V is TRBV14 and J is TRBJ2-7; 9 positions match TRBD2. TRBJ2-5 explains the end of the DNA better; the J call may be wrong. Germline loops: CDR1 SGHDN, CDR2 FVKESK. CDR3 length equals 16 residues. CDR3 nucleotide sequence: TGTGCCAGCAGCCAAGATGAAGGACTAGCGTGGGAGACCCAGTACTTC. It is translated as CASSQDEGLAWETQYF.

This chain joins TRBV9 and TRBJ2-3; D is undetermined. The V end was cut by 3 bases, the J end by 11 bases, with 10 bases between. CDR3 length: 11 amino acids. Germline lookup yields CDR1 SGDLS and CDR2 YYNGEE. The CDR3 DNA reads as TGTGCCAGCAGCGAAACGGGTATGCAGTATTTT. Its protein product is CASSETGMQYF.

J is TRBJ2-1 and V is TRBV29-1; D is undetermined. Germline V gives CDR1 SQVTM, CDR2 ANQGSEA. The CDR3 runs to 13 residues. V lost 1 base and J lost 8, with 12 bases in between. CDR3 region: CSVEGDSADEQFF. CDR3 in DNA: TGCAGCGTTGAAGGAGACTCCGCCGATGAGCAGTTCTTC.

The chain is built from TRBV20-1 and TRBJ1-2, with a weak D call TRBD1 (6 bases). The CDR3 is made up of 10 amino acids. Trimming left V 4 bases short and J 7 bases short, with 7 bases between. Germline V lookup: CDR1 DFQATT, CDR2 SNEGSKA (reference sequence). This CDR3 is CSATRGGYTF. CDR3 in DNA: TGCAGTGCTACCAGGGGTGGCTACACCTTC.

The rearrangement joins TRBV20-1 to TRBJ1-6; no clear D gene. The V end lost 4 bases, the J end lost 8 bases, and 12 bases lay between the germline ends. The germline CDR1 and CDR2 sequences are DFQATT and SNEGSKA (reference sequence). This CDR3 has 13 residues. The CDR3 coding sequence is TGCAGTGCTAAGCGGCCAGACTATTCACCCCTCCACTTT. It specifies CSAKRPDYSPLHF.

The rearrangement links TRBV11-2 to TRBJ1-6; a possible D gene is TRBD1 (6 bases). The CDR3 is 14 residues long. V lost 2 bases and J lost 8, with 10 bases in between. CDR1 is SGHAT and CDR2 is FQNNGV in the germline V gene. The DNA for the CDR3 is TGTGCCAGCAGCTTATTGGGGGGCGATTCACCCCTCCACTTT. Translated, it gives CASSLLGGDSPLHF.

The chain uses TRBV5-1 and TRBJ2-5, with D perhaps given as TRBD1 or TRBD2 (6 bases each). CDR3 length equals 13 residues. Germline values: CDR1 SGHRS, CDR2 YFSETQ. V was clipped by 6 bases and J by 5 bases, with 14 bases between them. The CDR3 reads CASTLEGVETQYF. DNA of the CDR3: TGCGCCAGCACCCTGGAGGGGGTTGAGACCCAGTACTTC.